These 7 T cell receptor beta chains were all obtained from the same sample, sequenced in a study of control samples from healthy donors and cancer patients. Sequencing was performed with immunoSEQ multiplex PCR; in TCRdb, only in-frame clones are kept and a portion is missing. In the table there are about 170,000 clones, around 92% of which are singletons. The source material was blood. These receptor sequences come from a woman in her thirties or forties in good health.

CDR3 DNA: TGTGCCATCAGTGAACAGGCAGATCCTAACTATGGCTACACCTTC. Translating it yields CAISEQADPNYGYTF. The V call is TRBV10-3, the J call TRBJ1-2; TRBD1 might be the D (5 bases). The CDR3 has 15 residues. With 3 bases removed from V and 0 bases from J, the gap between germline ends came to 11 bases. The germline V gene encodes CDR1 ENHRY and CDR2 SYGVKD.

The V and J genes are TRBV18 and TRBJ2-5, with D uncertain. Trimming pared 1 base from V and 10 bases from J, leaving 10 bases between. This CDR3 spans 12 amino acids. Per germline, CDR1 KGHSH and CDR2 LQKENI. The CDR3 bases are TGTGCCAGCTCACCACAGGAGAGAGACCAGTACTTC. Translated, it gives CASSPQERDQYF.

The chain links TRBV6-1 to TRBJ2-7; 9 bases fit TRBD1. V trimming: 4 bases; J trimming: 2 bases; junction bases outside the gene matches: 9. Germline-derived CDR1 and CDR2 are MNHNS and SASEGT. The CDR3 covers 16 residues. The CDR3 sequence is CASSGADRGDPYEQYF. CDR3 in DNA: TGTGCCAGCAGTGGCGCCGACAGGGGGGATCCCTACGAGCAGTACTTC.

The rearrangement joins TRBV5-6 to TRBJ2-4; D might be TRBD1 (5 bases). CDR3 length: 13 residues. Germline V lookup: CDR1 SGHDT, CDR2 YYEEEE. V gave up 4 bases and J gave up 3 bases, with 8 bases separating them. CDR3 bases: TGTGCCAGCAGCACCCAGGGCAAAAACATTCAGTACTTC. This gives the protein CASSTQGKNIQYF.

The chain employs TRBV5-6 and TRBJ1-5, with 9 bases lining up with TRBD1. Per the germline V gene, CDR1 is SGHDT and CDR2 is YYEEEE. V was clipped by 4 bases and J by 7 bases; unmatched bases: 3. The CDR3 has 13 amino acids. The CDR3 sequence is CASSSGQGQPQHF. CDR3 bases: TGTGCCAGCAGCAGCGGACAGGGGCAGCCCCAGCATTTT.

The chain carries TRBV7-2 and TRBJ2-5; perhaps D is TRBD1 or TRBD2 (5 bases each). The CDR3 is 14 residues long. Deletions cut 0 bases from V and 5 bases from J, with 10 bases between. Germline assignment: CDR1 SGHTA and CDR2 FQGNSA. This CDR3 is CASSLALGEETQYF. The DNA for the CDR3 is TGTGCCAGCAGCTTAGCGCTAGGGGAGGAGACCCAGTACTTC.

The chain uses TRBV5-1 and TRBJ1-4, with D perhaps TRBD1 (6 bases). Germline V lookup: CDR1 SGHRS, CDR2 YFSETQ. V lost 3 bases and J lost 2, with 14 bases in between. CDR3 length equals 16 residues. The CDR3, as DNA: TGCGCCAGCAGCTCGAAACAGGGTTCGACTAATGAAAAACTGTTTTTT. It codes for CASSSKQGSTNEKLFF.